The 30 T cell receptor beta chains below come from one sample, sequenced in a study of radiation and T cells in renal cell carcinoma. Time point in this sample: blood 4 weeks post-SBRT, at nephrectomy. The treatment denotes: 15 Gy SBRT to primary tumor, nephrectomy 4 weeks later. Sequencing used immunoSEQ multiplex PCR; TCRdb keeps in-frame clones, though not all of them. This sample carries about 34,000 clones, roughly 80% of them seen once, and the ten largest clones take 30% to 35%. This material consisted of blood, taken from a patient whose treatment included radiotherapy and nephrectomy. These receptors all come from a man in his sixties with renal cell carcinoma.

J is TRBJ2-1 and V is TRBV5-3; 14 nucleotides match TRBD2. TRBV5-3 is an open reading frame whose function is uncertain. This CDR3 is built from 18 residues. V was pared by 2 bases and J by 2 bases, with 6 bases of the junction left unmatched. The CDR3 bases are TGTGCCAGAAGCTTAAAGACTAGCGGGAGGGCCGCCTACAATGAGCAGTTCTTC. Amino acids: CARSLKTSGRAAYNEQFF.

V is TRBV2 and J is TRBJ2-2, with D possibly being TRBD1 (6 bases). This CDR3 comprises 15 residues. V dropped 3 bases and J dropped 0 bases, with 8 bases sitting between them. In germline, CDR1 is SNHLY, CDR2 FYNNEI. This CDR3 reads CASSEYRANTGELFF. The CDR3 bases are TGTGCCAGCAGTGAGTACAGGGCGAACACCGGGGAGCTGTTTTTT.

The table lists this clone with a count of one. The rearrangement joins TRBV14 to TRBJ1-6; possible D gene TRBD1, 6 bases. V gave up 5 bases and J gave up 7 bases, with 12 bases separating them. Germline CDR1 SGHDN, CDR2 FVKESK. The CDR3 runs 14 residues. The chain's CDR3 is CASSLGQINSPLHF. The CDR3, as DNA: TGTGCCAGCAGCTTAGGACAGATCAATTCACCCCTCCACTTT. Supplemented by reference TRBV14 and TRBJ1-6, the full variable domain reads EAGVTQFPSHSVIEKGQTVTLRCDPISGHDNLYWYRRVMGKEIKFLLHFVKESKQDESGMPNNRFLAERTGGTYSTLKVQPAELEDSGVYFCASSLGQINSPLHFGNGTRLTVT.

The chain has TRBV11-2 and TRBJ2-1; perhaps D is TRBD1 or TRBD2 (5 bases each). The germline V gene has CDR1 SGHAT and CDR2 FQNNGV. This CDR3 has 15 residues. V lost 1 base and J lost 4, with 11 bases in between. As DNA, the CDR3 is TGTGCCAGCAGCTTAGGGGACGGGATATACAATGAGCAGTTCTTC. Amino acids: CASSLGDGIYNEQFF.

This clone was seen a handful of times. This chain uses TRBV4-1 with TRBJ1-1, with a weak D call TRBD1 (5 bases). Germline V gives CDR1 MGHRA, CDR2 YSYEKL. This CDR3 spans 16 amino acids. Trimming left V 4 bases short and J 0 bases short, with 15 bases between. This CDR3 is CASSRAGVLLNTEAFF. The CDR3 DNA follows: TGCGCCAGCAGCCGGGCGGGGGTTTTGCTGAACACTGAAGCTTTCTTT.

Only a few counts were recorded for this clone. The CDR3 nucleotides read TGTGCCTGGAGGAATTATTGGGAAAACACTGAAGCTTTCTTT. This encodes CAWRNYWENTEAFF. The V call is TRBV30, the J call TRBJ1-1; D gene uncertain. Germline V gene sequence: CDR1 GTSNPN, CDR2 SVGIG (reference sequence). Trimming left V 3 bases short and J 2 bases short, with 13 bases between. This CDR3 comprises 14 residues.

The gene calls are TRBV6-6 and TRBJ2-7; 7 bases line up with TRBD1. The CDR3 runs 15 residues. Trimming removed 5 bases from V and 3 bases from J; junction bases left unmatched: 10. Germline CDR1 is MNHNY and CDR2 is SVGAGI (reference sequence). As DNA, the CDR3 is TGTGCCAGCAGTCCTCAACAGGGGCCCAACTACGAGCAGTACTTC. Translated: CASSPQQGPNYEQYF.

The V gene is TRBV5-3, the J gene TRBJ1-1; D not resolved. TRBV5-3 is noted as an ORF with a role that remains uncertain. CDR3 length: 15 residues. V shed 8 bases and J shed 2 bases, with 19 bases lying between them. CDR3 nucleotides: TGTGCCAGCAGCATATCTGGACGGCCCAACACTGAAGCTTTCTTT. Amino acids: CASSISGRPNTEAFF.

The CDR3 spells CASSARLAGETQYF. DNA for the CDR3: TGTGCCAGCAGCGCGCGACTAGCGGGAGAGACCCAGTACTTC. The rearrangement joins TRBV11-1 to TRBJ2-5; 10 positions agree with TRBD2. The CDR3 spans 14 residues. V dropped 5 bases and J dropped 4; count of bases not matched to a gene: 4. Germline lookup yields CDR1 SGHAT and CDR2 FQDESV (reference sequence).

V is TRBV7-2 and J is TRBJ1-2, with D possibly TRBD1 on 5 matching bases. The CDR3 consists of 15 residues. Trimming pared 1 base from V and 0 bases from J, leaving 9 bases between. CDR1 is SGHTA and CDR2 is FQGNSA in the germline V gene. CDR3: CASSLDRDSNYGYTF. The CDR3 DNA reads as TGTGCCAGCAGCTTAGATCGGGACTCTAACTATGGCTACACCTTC.

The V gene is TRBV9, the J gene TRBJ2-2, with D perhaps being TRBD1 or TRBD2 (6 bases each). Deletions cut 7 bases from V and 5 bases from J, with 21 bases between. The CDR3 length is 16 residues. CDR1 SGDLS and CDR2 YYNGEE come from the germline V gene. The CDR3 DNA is TGTGCCAGCGCCCCCCGGGGGCTTCATTTAACCGGGGAGCTGTTTTTT. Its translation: CASAPRGLHLTGELFF. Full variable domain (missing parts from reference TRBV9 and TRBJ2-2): DSGVTQTPKHLITATGQRVTLRCSPRSGDLSVYWYQQSLDQGLQFLIQYYNGEERAKGNILERFSAQQFPDLHSELNLSSLELGDSALYFCASAPRGLHLTGELFFGEGSRLTVL.

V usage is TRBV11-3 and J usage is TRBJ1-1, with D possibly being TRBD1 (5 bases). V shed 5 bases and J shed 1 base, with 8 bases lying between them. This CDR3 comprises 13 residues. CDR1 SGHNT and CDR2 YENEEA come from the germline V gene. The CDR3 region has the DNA TGTGCCAGCAGCAGGGGTCCGAACACTGAAGCTTTCTTT. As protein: CASSRGPNTEAFF.

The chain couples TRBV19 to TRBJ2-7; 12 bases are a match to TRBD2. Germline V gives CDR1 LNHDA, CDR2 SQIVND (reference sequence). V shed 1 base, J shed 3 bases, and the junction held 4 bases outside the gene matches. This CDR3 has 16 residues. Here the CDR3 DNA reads TGTGCCAGTAGTATAGGTGGGACTAGCGGGCGCTACGAGCAGTACTTC. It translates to CASSIGGTSGRYEQYF.

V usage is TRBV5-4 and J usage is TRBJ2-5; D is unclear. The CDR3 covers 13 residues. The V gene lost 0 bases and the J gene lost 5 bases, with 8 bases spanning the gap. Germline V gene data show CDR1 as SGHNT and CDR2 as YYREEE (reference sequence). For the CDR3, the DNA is TGTGCCAGCAGCTTGGAGGCTTACGAGACCCAGTACTTC. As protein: CASSLEAYETQYF.

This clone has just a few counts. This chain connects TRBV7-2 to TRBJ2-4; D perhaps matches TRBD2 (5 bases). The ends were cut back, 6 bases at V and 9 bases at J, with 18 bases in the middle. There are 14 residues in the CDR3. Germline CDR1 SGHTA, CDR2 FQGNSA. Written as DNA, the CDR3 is TGTGCCAGCAGTCCTGGACTCGTGTCGGCCATTCAGTACTTC. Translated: CASSPGLVSAIQYF.

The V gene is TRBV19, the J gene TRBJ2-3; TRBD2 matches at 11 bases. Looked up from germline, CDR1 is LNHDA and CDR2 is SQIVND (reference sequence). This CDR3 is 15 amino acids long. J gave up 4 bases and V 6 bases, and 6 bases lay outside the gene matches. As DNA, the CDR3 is TGTGCCAGTAGAGAGCTAGCGGGAGGTCCAGATACGCAGTATTTT. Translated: CASRELAGGPDTQYF.

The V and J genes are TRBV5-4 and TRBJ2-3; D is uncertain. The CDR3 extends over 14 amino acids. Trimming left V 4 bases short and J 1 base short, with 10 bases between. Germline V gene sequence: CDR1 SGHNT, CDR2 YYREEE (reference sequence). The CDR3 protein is CASSAGPRTDTQYF. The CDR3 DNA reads TGTGCCAGCAGCGCCGGGCCCCGCACAGATACGCAGTATTTT.

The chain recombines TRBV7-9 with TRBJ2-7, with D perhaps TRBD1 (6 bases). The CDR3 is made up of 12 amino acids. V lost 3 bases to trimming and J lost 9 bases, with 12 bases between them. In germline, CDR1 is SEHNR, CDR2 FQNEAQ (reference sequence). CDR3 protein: CASSFTGLGQYF. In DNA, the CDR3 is TGTGCCAGCAGCTTCACAGGGCTCGGGCAGTACTTC.

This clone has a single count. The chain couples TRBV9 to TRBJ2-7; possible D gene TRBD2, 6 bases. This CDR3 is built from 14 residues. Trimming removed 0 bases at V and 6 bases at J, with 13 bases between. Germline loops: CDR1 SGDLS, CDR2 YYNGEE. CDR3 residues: CASSVVGGGPEQYF. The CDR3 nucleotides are TGTGCCAGCAGCGTAGTAGGAGGAGGGCCCGAGCAGTACTTC.

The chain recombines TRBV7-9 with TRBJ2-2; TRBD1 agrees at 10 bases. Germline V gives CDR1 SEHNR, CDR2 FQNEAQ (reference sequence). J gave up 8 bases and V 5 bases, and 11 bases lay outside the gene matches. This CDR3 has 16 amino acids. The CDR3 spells CASSPPGTGDKGELFF. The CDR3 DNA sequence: TGTGCCAGCAGCCCTCCCGGGACAGGGGATAAAGGGGAGCTGTTTTTT.

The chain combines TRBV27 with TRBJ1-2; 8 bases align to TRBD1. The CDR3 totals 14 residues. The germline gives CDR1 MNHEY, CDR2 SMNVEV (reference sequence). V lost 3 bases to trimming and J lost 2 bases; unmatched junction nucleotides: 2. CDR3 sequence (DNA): TGTGCCAGCAGTTTTCAGGGGGCAAACTATGGCTACACCTTC. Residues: CASSFQGANYGYTF.

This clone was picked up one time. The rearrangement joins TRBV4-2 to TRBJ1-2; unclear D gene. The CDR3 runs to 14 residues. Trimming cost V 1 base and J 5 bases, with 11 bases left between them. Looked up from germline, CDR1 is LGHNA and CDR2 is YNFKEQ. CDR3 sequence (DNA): TGTGCCAGCAGCCAAGTAAATCCGGAGTATGGCTACACCTTC. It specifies CASSQVNPEYGYTF.

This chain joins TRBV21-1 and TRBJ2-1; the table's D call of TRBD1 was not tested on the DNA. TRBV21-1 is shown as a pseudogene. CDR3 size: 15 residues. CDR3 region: CASRLEDRADNEQFF. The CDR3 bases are TGTGCCAGCAGGCTAGAGGACAGGGCAGACAATGAGCAGTTCTTC.

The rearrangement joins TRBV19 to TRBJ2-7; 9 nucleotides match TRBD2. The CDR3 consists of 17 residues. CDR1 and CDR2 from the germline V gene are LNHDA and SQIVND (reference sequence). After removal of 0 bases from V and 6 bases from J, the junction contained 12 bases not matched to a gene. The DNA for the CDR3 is TGTGCCAGTAGTATAGATTTGGAGACTAGCGGATACACCGAGCAGTACTTC. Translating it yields CASSIDLETSGYTEQYF.

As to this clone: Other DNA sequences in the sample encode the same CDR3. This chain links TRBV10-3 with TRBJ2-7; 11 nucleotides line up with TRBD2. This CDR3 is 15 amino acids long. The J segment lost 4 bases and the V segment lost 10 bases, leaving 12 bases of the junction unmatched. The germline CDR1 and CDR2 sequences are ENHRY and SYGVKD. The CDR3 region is CATTGLADNDYEQYF. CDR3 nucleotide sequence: TGTGCCACCACGGGACTAGCGGACAATGATTACGAGCAGTACTTC.

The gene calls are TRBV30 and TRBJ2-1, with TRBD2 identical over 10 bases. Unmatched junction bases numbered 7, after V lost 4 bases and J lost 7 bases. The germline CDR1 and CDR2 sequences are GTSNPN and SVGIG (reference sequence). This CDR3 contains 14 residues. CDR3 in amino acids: CAWKASGSWNEQFF. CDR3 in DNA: TGTGCCTGGAAGGCTAGCGGGAGTTGGAATGAGCAGTTCTTC.

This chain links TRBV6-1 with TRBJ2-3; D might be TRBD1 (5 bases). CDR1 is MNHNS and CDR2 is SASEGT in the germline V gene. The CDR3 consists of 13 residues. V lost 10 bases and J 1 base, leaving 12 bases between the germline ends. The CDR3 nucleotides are TGTGCCACAAAGGGGTTGGGCACAGATACGCAGTATTTT. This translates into CATKGLGTDTQYF.

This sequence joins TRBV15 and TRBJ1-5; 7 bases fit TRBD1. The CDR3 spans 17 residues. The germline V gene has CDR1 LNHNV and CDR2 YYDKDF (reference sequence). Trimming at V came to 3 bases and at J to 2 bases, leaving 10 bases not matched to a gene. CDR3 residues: CATSSRGSGGGNQPQHF. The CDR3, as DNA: TGTGCCACCAGCAGCAGGGGGTCAGGGGGTGGCAATCAGCCCCAGCATTTT.

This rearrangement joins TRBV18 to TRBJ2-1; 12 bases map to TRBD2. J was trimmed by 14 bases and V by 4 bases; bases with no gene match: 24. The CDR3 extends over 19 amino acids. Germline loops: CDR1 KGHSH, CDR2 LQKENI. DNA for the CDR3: TGTGCCAGCTCACACGTCCGGGAACAGGGGGCATTAAGGACTAGCGGGGAGTTCTTC. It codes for CASSHVREQGALRTSGEFF. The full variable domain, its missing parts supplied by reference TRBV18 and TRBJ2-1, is NAGVMQNPRHLVRRRGQEARLRCSPMKGHSHVYWYRQLPEEGLKFMVYLQKENIIDESGMPKERFSAEFPKEGPSILRIQQVVRGDSAAYFCASSHVREQGALRTSGEFFGPGTRLTVL.

CDR3 nucleotide sequence: TGCGCCAGCAGCCGGGGACAGGGGGTGCTAGATACGCAGTATTTT. It codes for CASSRGQGVLDTQYF. The chain is built from TRBV5-1 and TRBJ2-3; 11 nucleotides align to TRBD1. CDR3 length: 15 amino acids. Per germline, CDR1 SGHRS and CDR2 YFSETQ. The junction had 6 bases not matched to a gene; V was cut back by 4 bases and J by 5 bases.